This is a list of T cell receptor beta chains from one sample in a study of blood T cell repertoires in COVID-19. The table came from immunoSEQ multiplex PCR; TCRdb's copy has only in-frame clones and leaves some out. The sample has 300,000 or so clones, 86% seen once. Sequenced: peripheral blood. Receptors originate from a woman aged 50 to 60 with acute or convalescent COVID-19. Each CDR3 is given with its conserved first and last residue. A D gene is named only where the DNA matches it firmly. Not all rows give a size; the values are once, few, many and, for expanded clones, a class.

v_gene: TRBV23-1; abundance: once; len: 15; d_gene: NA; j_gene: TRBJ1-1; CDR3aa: CASSPVGDWNTEAFF; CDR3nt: TGCGCCAGCAGCCCAGTGGGGGACTGGAACACTGAAGCTTTCTTT
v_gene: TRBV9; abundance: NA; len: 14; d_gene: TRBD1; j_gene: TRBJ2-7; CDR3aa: CASSVGDRAYEQYF; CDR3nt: TGTGCCAGCAGCGTAGGGGACAGGGCCTACGAGCAGTACTTC
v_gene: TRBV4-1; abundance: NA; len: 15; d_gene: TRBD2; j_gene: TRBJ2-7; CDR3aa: CASSQISGSSYEQYF; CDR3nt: TGCGCCAGCAGCCAAATTAGCGGGAGCTCCTACGAGCAGTACTTC
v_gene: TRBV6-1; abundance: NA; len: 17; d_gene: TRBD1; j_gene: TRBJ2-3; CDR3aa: CASSEWSDRATTDTQYF; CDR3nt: TGTGCCAGCAGTGAATGGAGCGACAGGGCCACAACAGATACGCAGTATTTT
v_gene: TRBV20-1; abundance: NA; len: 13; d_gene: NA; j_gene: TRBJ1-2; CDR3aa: CSASRGFSYGYTF; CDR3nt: TGCAGTGCTAGTCGAGGGTTTAGCTATGGCTACACCTTC
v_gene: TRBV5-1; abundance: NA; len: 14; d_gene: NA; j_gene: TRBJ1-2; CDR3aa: CASSLAQTNYGYTF; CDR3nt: TGCGCCAGCAGCTTGGCCCAGACTAACTATGGCTACACCTTC
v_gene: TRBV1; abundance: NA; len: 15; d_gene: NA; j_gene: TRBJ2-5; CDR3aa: CTSSQAREFMETQYF; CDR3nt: TGCACCAGCAGCCAGGCCCGGGAGTTCATGGAGACCCAGTACTTC
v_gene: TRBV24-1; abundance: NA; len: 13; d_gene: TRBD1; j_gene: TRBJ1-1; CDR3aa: CATKQGWNTEAFF; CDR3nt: TGTGCCACCAAACAGGGGTGGAACACTGAAGCTTTCTTT
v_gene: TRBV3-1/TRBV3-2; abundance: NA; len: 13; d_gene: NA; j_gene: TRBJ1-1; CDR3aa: CASSQQGDTEAFF; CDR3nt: TGTGCCAGCAGCCAACAGGGTGATACTGAAGCTTTCTTT
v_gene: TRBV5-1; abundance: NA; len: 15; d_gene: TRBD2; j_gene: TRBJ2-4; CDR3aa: CASSFGTSGENIQYF; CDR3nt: TGCGCCAGCAGCTTCGGGACTAGCGGGGAAAACATTCAGTACTTC
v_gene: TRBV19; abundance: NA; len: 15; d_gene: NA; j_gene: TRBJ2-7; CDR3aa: CASSIGSDSTYEQYF; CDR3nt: TGTGCCAGTAGTATAGGGTCGGACAGTACCTACGAGCAGTACTTC
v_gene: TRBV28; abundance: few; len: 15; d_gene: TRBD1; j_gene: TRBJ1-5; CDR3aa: CASSTQGGSNQPQHF; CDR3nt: TGTGCCAGCAGTACCCAGGGGGGTAGCAATCAGCCCCAGCATTTT
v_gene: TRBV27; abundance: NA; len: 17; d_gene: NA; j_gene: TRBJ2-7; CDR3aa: CASSLSGRPGFTYEQYF; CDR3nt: TGTGCCAGCAGTTTATCGGGCCGGCCGGGATTTACCTACGAGCAGTACTTC
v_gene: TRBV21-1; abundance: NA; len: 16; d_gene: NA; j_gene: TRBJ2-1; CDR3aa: CASSKAGAGEGNEQFF; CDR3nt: TGTGCCAGCAGCAAGGCGGGAGCAGGGGAGGGCAATGAGCAGTTCTTC
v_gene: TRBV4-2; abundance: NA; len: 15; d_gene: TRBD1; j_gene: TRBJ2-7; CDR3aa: CASSTTGGLSYEQYF; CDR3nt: TGTGCCAGCAGCACTACAGGGGGCCTTTCCTACGAGCAGTACTTC
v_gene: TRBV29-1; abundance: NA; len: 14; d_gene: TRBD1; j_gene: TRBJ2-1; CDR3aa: CSVEEGHRGDEQFF; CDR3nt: TGCAGCGTTGAAGAGGGGCACAGGGGCGATGAGCAGTTCTTC
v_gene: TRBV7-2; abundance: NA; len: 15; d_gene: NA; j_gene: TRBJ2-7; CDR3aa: CASSSGHWDSYEQYF; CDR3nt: TGTGCCAGCAGCTCGGGACACTGGGACTCCTACGAGCAGTACTTC
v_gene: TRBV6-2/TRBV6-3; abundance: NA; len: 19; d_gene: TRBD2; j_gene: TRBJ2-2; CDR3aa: CASSYTKTSGSVGTGELFF; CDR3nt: TGTGCCAGCAGTTACACAAAGACTAGCGGGAGTGTCGGGACCGGGGAGCTGTTTTTT
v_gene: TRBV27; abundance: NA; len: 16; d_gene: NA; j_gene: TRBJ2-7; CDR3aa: CASSLGRGTGRDEQYF; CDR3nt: TGTGCCAGCAGCCTGGGGCGGGGGACAGGAAGGGACGAGCAGTACTTC
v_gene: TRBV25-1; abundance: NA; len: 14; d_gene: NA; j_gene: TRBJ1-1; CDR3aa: CASSARGSGTEAFF; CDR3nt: TGTGCCAGCAGTGCCAGAGGAAGCGGTACTGAAGCTTTCTTT
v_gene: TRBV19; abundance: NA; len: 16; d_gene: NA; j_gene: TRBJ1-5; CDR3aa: CASSRRTEYSNQPQHF; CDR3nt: TGTGCCAGTAGTAGGCGGACAGAATATAGCAATCAGCCCCAGCATTTT
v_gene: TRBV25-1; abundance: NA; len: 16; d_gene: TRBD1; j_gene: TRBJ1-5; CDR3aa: CASSDRDSYSNQPQHF; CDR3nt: TGTGCCAGCAGTGACCGGGACAGCTATAGCAATCAGCCCCAGCATTTT
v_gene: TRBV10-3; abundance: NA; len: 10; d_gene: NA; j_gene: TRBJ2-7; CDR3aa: CAPYWYEQYF; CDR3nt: TGTGCCCCTTACTGGTACGAGCAGTACTTC
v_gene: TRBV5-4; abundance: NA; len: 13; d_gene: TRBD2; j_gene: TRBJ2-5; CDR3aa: CASSSGGQETQYF; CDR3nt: TGTGCCAGCAGCTCGGGAGGCCAAGAGACCCAGTACTTC
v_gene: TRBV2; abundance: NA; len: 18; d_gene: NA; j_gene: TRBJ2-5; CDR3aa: CASSGRLARGFVGETQYF; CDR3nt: TGTGCCAGCAGTGGGAGACTAGCTAGGGGGTTCGTAGGAGAGACCCAGTACTTC
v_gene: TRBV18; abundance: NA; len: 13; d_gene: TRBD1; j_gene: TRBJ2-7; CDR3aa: CASSGGTGYEQYF; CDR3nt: TGTGCCAGCTCAGGAGGGACAGGCTACGAGCAGTACTTC
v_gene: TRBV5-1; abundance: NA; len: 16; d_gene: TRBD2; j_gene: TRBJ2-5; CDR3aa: CASSLGQTSGRVTQYF; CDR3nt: TGCGCCAGCAGCTTGGGGCAGACTAGCGGGAGGGTGACCCAGTACTTC
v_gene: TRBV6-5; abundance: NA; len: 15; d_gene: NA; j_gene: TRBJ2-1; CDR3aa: CASSYSGGLYNEQFF; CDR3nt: TGTGCCAGCAGTTACTCTGGCGGCCTTTACAATGAGCAGTTCTTC
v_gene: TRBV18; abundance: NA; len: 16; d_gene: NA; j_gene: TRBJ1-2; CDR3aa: CASSPDSGTKAYGYTF; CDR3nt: TGTGCCAGCTCACCGGACTCCGGGACAAAAGCCTATGGCTACACCTTC
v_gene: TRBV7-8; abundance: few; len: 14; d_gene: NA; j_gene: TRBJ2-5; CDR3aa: CASSRLGGQGTQYF; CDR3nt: TGTGCCAGCAGCCGTCTGGGGGGGCAGGGGACCCAGTACTTC
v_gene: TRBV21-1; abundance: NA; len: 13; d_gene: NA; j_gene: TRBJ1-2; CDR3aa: CAREPDRASGYTF; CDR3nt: TGTGCCAGGGAACCGGACAGGGCATCTGGCTACACCTTC
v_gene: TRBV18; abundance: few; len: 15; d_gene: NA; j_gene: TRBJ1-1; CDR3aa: CASSLQRGWGTEAFF; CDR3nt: TGTGCCAGCTCACTACAGCGGGGATGGGGGACTGAAGCTTTCTTT
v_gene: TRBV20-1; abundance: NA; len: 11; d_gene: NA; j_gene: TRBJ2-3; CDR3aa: CSALSTDTQYF; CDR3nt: TGCAGTGCCCTCAGCACAGATACGCAGTATTTT
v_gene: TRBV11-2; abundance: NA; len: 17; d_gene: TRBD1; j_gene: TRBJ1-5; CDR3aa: CASSPNQQGPSNQPQHF; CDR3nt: TGTGCCAGCAGCCCGAACCAACAGGGGCCTAGCAATCAGCCCCAGCATTTT
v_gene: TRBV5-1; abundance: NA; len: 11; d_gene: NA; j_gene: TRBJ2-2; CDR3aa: CASSFQGELFF; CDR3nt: TGCGCCAGCAGCTTTCAGGGGGAGCTGTTTTTT
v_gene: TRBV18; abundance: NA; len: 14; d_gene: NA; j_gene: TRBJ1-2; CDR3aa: CASSPPETGYGYTF; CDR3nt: TGTGCCAGCTCACCACCGGAGACAGGATATGGCTACACCTTC
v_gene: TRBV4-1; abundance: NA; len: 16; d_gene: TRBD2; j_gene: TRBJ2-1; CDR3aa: CASSQDRRGGANEQFF; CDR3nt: TGCGCCAGCAGCCAAGATCGGAGGGGAGGGGCCAATGAGCAGTTCTTC
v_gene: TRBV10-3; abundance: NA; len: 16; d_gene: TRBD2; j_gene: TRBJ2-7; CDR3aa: CAISAAGLAATYEQYF; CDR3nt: TGTGCCATCAGTGCGGCGGGACTAGCGGCCACCTACGAGCAGTACTTC
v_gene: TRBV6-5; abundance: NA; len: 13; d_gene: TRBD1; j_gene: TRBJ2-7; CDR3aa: CASVQGSAYEQYF; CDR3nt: TGTGCCAGCGTACAGGGGTCAGCCTACGAGCAGTACTTC
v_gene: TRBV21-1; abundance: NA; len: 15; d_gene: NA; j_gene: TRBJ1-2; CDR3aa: CASSLPGQGSGGYTF; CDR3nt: TGTGCCAGCAGCTTACCCGGACAGGGGTCAGGAGGCTACACCTTC
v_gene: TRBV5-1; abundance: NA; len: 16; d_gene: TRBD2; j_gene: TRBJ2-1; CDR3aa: CASSFSGRDIYNEQFF; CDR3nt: TGCGCCAGCAGCTTTAGCGGGAGGGATATTTACAATGAGCAGTTCTTC
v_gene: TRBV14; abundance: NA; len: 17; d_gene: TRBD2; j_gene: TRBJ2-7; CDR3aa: CASSQGLGLAGRYEQYF; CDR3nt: TGTGCCAGCAGCCAAGGCCTAGGACTAGCGGGACGCTACGAGCAGTACTTC
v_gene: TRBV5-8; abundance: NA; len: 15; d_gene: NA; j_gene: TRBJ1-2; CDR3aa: CASSTQQGSLYGYTF; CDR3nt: TGTGCCAGCAGTACACAGCAGGGGTCCCTCTATGGCTACACCTTC
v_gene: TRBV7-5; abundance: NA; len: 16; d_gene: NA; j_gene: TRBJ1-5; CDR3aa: CVRSSGQGTSNQPQHF; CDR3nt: TGTGTCAGAAGCTCCGGACAGGGAACTTCCAATCAGCCCCAGCATTTT
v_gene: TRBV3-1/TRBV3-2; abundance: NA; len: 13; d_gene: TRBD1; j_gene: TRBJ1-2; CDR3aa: CASSPQGQYGYTF; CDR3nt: TGTGCCAGCAGTCCGCAGGGACAGTATGGCTACACCTTC
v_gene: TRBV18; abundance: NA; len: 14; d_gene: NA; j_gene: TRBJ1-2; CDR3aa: CASSPSGANYGYTF; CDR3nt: TGTGCCAGCTCACCCTCCGGGGCTAACTATGGCTACACCTTC
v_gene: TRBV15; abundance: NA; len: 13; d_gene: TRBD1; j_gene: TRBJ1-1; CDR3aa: CATRDRLNTEAFF; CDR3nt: TGTGCCACCAGGGACAGGCTGAACACTGAAGCTTTCTTT
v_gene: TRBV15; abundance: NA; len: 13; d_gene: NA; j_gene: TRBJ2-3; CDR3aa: CATSRDPADTQYF; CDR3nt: TGTGCCACCAGCAGAGATCCTGCGGATACGCAGTATTTT
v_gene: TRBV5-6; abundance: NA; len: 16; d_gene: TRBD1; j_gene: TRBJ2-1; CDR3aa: CASSQGQGLSYNEQFF; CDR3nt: TGTGCCAGCAGCCAAGGACAGGGACTCTCCTACAATGAGCAGTTCTTC
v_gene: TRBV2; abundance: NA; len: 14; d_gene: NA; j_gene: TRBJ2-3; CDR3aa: CASSVGLSTDTQYF; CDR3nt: TGTGCCAGCAGTGTGGGCCTTAGCACAGATACGCAGTATTTT
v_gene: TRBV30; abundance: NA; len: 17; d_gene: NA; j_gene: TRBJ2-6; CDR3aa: CAWSSFLEPSGANVLTF; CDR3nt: TGTGCCTGGAGTTCCTTCCTAGAGCCCTCTGGGGCCAACGTCCTGACTTTC
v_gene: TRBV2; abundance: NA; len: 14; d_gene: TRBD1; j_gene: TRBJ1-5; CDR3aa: CASSGDSRNQPQHF; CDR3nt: TGTGCCAGCAGTGGGGACAGTCGCAATCAGCCCCAGCATTTT
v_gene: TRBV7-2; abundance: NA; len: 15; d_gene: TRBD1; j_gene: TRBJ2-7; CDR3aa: CASSSKTGGAYEQYF; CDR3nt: TGTGCCAGCAGCTCCAAGACAGGGGGAGCCTACGAGCAGTACTTC
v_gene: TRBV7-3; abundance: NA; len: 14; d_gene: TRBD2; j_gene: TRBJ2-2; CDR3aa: CASRTSGSTGELFF; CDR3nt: TGTGCCAGCAGGACTAGCGGGAGCACCGGGGAGCTGTTTTTT
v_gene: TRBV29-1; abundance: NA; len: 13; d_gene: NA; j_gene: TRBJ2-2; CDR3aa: CSVEQVNTGELFF; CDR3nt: TGCAGCGTTGAACAGGTGAACACCGGGGAGCTGTTTTTT